This TCR beta chain was sequenced during a study of identical twins. The CDR3 is made up of 13 amino acids. Unmatched junction bases numbered 4, after V lost 5 bases and J lost 6 bases. Comments on this clonotype: Its antigen is as yet unknown.

Template switching added a universal primer binding site, and final cDNA carried unique molecular identifiers. MiXCR, run by TCRdb on the 5' RACE reads, gives a single entry per CDR3 protein. The sample holds some 590,000 distinct CDR3 sequences, nearly 10% seen once. Findings and limits, study-wide: High-abundance cord blood beta clonotypes had fewer insertions; memory repertoires showed none. A cross-sectional statistical analysis, not follow-up of the same donors, supported the conclusions.

These data were also reused for a study on yellow fever vaccine responses in identical twins. As that report states: It has been reported that, in twins, the vaccine T cell response seemed partly convergent and partly personalized.

The clonotype originates from a woman between 18 and 29 years old in good health. The V call is TRBV12-3 or TRBV12-4, the J call TRBJ2-7, with 10 nucleotides matching TRBD2. The sample consisted of PBMCs. The CDR3 coding sequence is TGTGCCAGCAGTCAAAGACTAGCGGGCGAGCAGTACTTC. Protein: CASSQRLAGEQYF.